This entry lists 31 T cell receptor beta chains sequenced from one sample in a study of T cell responses to AZD1222 COVID-19 vaccine listed by TCRdb under 2021. The time point label on this specimen signifies: baseline before first vaccination. Library creation used the immunoSEQ multiplex PCR assay. The clones in this table, taken by TCRdb from immuneACCESS, are in-frame only. Not every clone is retained; where verified, under half of the shortfall comes from an unresolved V gene, and the cause of the rest is unknown. The sample table contains some 80,000 clones; only one count was recorded for approximately 85% of them. 8.5% to 9% of the sample belongs to the ten largest clones. The sample was peripheral blood, taken on day 0 of AZD1222 vaccination. The receptors derive from an adult in good health.

This chain connects TRBV11-2 to TRBJ1-2; TRBD1 matches 9 bases. CDR1 is SGHAT and CDR2 is FQNNGV in the germline V gene. V dropped 2 bases and J dropped 3; count of bases not matched to a gene: 10. There are 17 residues in the CDR3. Here the CDR3 DNA reads TGTGCCAGCAGCTTACCGGGACAGGGAAGTATTTACTATGGCTACACCTTC. Translation gives CASSLPGQGSIYYGYTF.

The chain employs TRBV30 and TRBJ1-2; 8 bases fit TRBD1. The CDR3 runs to 13 residues. CDR1 GTSNPN and CDR2 SVGIG come from the germline V gene (reference sequence). The V segment lost 5 bases and the J segment 8 bases; nucleotides outside the gene matches: 10. The CDR3 loop is CAWSRDRPAGYTF. The CDR3 bases are TGTGCCTGGTCTCGGGACAGGCCCGCAGGCTACACCTTC.

The V gene is TRBV24-1, the J gene TRBJ2-1; 14 bases are a match to TRBD2. The germline V gene has CDR1 KGHDR and CDR2 SFDVKD. The CDR3 loop spans 18 amino acids. J lost 3 bases, V lost 4 bases, and 7 bases had no gene match. CDR3 residues: CATSEIGTSGSDYNEQFF. CDR3 DNA sequence: TGTGCCACCAGTGAAATAGGGACTAGCGGGAGCGACTACAATGAGCAGTTCTTC.

This rearrangement joins TRBV2 to TRBJ2-3; D is undetermined. This CDR3 region has 13 residues. V was trimmed by 8 bases and J by 3 bases, leaving 12 bases between them. CDR1 and CDR2 from the germline V gene are SNHLY and FYNNEI. The CDR3 is CASEASRTDTQYF. The CDR3 nucleotides are TGTGCCAGCGAGGCTAGTAGAACAGATACGCAGTATTTT.

This chain connects TRBV10-1 to TRBJ2-2, with 8 nucleotides matching TRBD1. CDR3 length equals 18 residues. With 4 bases clipped from V and 0 bases from J, the junction kept 10 bases outside the gene matches. From germline, CDR1 is WNHNN and CDR2 SYGVQD (reference sequence). The CDR3 DNA sequence: TGCGCCAGCAGTGGGACAGGGAAACCACCACCGAACACCGGGGAGCTGTTTTTT. Translating it yields CASSGTGKPPPNTGELFF.

The genes are TRBV23-1 and TRBJ1-3; D gene ambiguous. TRBV23-1 is an ORF, and what it does is uncertain. The CDR3 contains 15 residues. Trimming removed 0 bases from V and 2 bases from J, with 8 bases in between. CDR3 DNA sequence: TGCGCCAGCAGTCAATCTAGAACGGCTGGAAACACCATATATTTT. Protein product: CASSQSRTAGNTIYF.

The table lists this clone with a few counts. The chain links TRBV2 to TRBJ1-2; D may be TRBD1 (5 bases). The V and J ends lost 6 bases and 6 bases respectively, with 11 bases between them. The CDR3 loop spans 12 amino acids. In germline, CDR1 is SNHLY, CDR2 FYNNEI. DNA of the CDR3: TGTGCCAGCAGAGGGGCTAGCGATGGCTACACCTTC. This gives the protein CASRGASDGYTF.

The rearrangement uses TRBV7-9 and TRBJ1-4; 7 positions agree with TRBD1. Germline loops: CDR1 SEHNR, CDR2 FQNEAQ (reference sequence). Unmatched junction bases numbered 6, after V lost 2 bases and J lost 0 bases. The CDR3 runs to 17 residues. For the CDR3, the DNA is TGTGCCAGCAGCTTACCGGGAGGGGGCACAACTAATGAAAAACTGTTTTTT. Translation: CASSLPGGGTTNEKLFF.

The V gene is TRBV15, the J gene TRBJ2-7, with 8 nucleotides matching TRBD2. CDR1 is LNHNV and CDR2 is YYDKDF in the germline V gene (reference sequence). The CDR3 runs to 17 residues. V shed 2 bases, J shed 3 bases, and the junction held 12 bases outside the gene matches. The CDR3 DNA is TGTGCCACCAGCAGACCCACGAGCCCAACTAGCGGCTACGAGCAGTACTTC. Protein product: CATSRPTSPTSGYEQYF.

The table lists this clone with a few counts. The J gene is TRBJ1-2, the V gene TRBV12-5; D is uncertain. Germline loops: CDR1 LGHNT, CDR2 FRNRAP. CDR3 length: 19 residues. Trimming cost V 0 bases and J 0 bases, with 20 bases left between them. The CDR3 DNA reads as TGTGCTAGTGGTTTGGTACTCGGCACGGTGGAAGAGGCTAACTATGGCTACACCTTC. Its protein is CASGLVLGTVEEANYGYTF.

In this sample, this clone turned up a few times. V is TRBV28 and J is TRBJ1-1, with D possibly TRBD1 on 6 matching bases. The CDR3 covers 15 residues. V dropped 8 bases and J dropped 1 base, with 17 bases sitting between them. Germline CDR1 MDHEN, CDR2 SYDVKM. CDR3 in amino acids: CASPPSQGTNTEAFF. Here the CDR3 DNA reads TGTGCCAGCCCTCCGAGTCAGGGGACGAACACTGAAGCTTTCTTT.

The chain employs TRBV3-1 (or the pseudogene TRBV3-2) and TRBJ1-1; D gene ambiguous. V was trimmed by 6 bases and J by 1 base, leaving 15 bases between them. The length of the CDR3 is 15 residues. The germline V gene encodes CDR1 LGHDT and CDR2 YNNKEL (reference sequence). The CDR3 is CASSRREIRNTEAFF. Here the CDR3 DNA reads TGTGCCAGCAGTCGACGGGAGATACGGAACACTGAAGCTTTCTTT.

In DNA, the CDR3 is TGTGCCAGCAGCTTAGTAATCCCATACGAGCAGTACTTC. Protein product: CASSLVIPYEQYF. This chain joins TRBV7-2 and TRBJ2-7; D is ambiguous. Germline V gene lookup returns CDR1 SGHTA and CDR2 FQGNSA. This CDR3 region has 13 residues. V lost 1 base and J lost 4, with 8 bases in between.

The V call is TRBV7-8, the J call TRBJ1-5; D is unresolved. The V gene lost 5 bases and the J gene lost 3 bases, with 8 bases spanning the gap. This CDR3 region has 13 residues. The germline V gene encodes CDR1 SGHVS and CDR2 FQNEAQ. CDR3: CASSPEANQPQHF. The CDR3 DNA reads as TGTGCCAGCAGCCCGGAGGCCAATCAGCCCCAGCATTTT.

This chain connects TRBV4-2 to TRBJ1-2, with D possibly TRBD1 on 5 matching bases. The CDR3 totals 15 residues. Germline CDR1 LGHNA, CDR2 YNFKEQ. Trimming left V 0 bases short and J 1 base short, with 9 bases between. The CDR3 nucleotides are TGTGCCAGCAGCCAAGAAGACAGACTTAACTATGGCTACACCTTC. Translating gives CASSQEDRLNYGYTF.

The genes are TRBV18 and TRBJ2-5; no reliable D call. The CDR3 sequence is 12 residues long. Trimming cost V 0 bases and J 5 bases, with 4 bases left between them. In germline, CDR1 is KGHSH, CDR2 LQKENI. CDR3 bases: TGTGCCAGCTCACCACCGGGGGAGACCCAGTACTTC. It is translated as CASSPPGETQYF.

The V and J genes are TRBV5-1 and TRBJ2-3; 10 positions agree with TRBD1. The CDR3 spans 15 residues. CDR1 and CDR2 from the germline V gene are SGHRS and YFSETQ. Losses at the gene ends were 4 bases for V and 1 base for J; bases not matched to a gene: 3. CDR3 bases: TGCGCCAGCAGCCAAGGGACAGGGGGCACAGATACGCAGTATTTT. This sequence encodes CASSQGTGGTDTQYF.

This clone has a handful of counts. V gene TRBV11-2 combines with J gene TRBJ2-1; 9 nucleotides match TRBD2. The CDR3 sequence is 15 residues long. V was pared by 1 base and J by 7 bases, with 5 bases of the junction left unmatched. The germline gives CDR1 SGHAT, CDR2 FQNNGV. This chain's CDR3 is CASSLVRGGLNEQFF. The CDR3 DNA reads TGTGCCAGCAGCTTAGTGCGGGGGGGCCTGAATGAGCAGTTCTTC.

The CDR3 loop is CASSFTLWGARIDTQYF. DNA for the CDR3: TGTGCCAGCAGTTTCACCCTATGGGGGGCGCGAATTGATACGCAGTATTTT. This chain uses TRBV5-6 with TRBJ2-3; perhaps D is TRBD1 or TRBD2 (6 bases each). Per the germline V gene, CDR1 is SGHDT and CDR2 is YYEEEE. The CDR3 is 17 amino acids. Trimming took 5 bases from V and 6 from J, leaving 25 bases between them. Full variable domain (outside the CDR3, taken from reference TRBV5-6 and TRBJ2-3): DAGVTQSPTHLIKTRGQQVTLRCSPKSGHDTVSWYQQALGQGPQFIFQYYEEEERQRGNFPDRFSGHQFPNYSSELNVNALLLGDSALYLCASSFTLWGARIDTQYFGPGTRLTVL.

The V and J genes are TRBV9 and TRBJ2-5; D not resolved. V lost 0 bases and J lost 1, with 13 bases in between. From germline, CDR1 is SGDLS and CDR2 YYNGEE. This CDR3 has 16 residues. The CDR3 DNA reads as TGTGCCAGCAGCGTAGGACCCTCCCCCTTCCAAGAGACCCAGTACTTC. Its protein product is CASSVGPSPFQETQYF.

The chain is built from TRBV5-5 and TRBJ2-7, with unresolved D. This CDR3 region has 14 residues. Trimming stripped 1 base from V and 1 base from J, with 9 bases between. The germline V gene has CDR1 SGHKS and CDR2 YYEKEE (reference sequence). CDR3 in amino acids: CASSLWTSSYEQYF. Written as DNA, the CDR3 is TGTGCCAGCAGCTTGTGGACCTCATCCTACGAGCAGTACTTC.

The rearrangement links TRBV6-5 to TRBJ1-5; D might be TRBD1 (6 bases). The CDR3 is 13 amino acids. V was trimmed by 6 bases and J by 4 bases, leaving 10 bases between them. Germline V CDR1 and CDR2: MNHEY, SVGAGI. CDR3 nucleotides: TGTGCCAGCAGACGACAGGAAAATCAGCCCCAGCATTTT. Residues: CASRRQENQPQHF.

This chain joins TRBV7-9 and TRBJ2-3; 7 nucleotides match TRBD2. This CDR3 contains 17 residues. Germline CDR1 and CDR2: SEHNR and FQNEAQ (reference sequence). V lost 6 bases and J lost 3; bases outside the gene matches: 15. CDR3 residues: CASSFVSGRGVTDTQYF. The CDR3 DNA is TGTGCCAGCAGTTTTGTAAGCGGCCGGGGGGTGACAGATACGCAGTATTTT.

V usage is TRBV19 and J usage is TRBJ1-2, with a possible D match to TRBD1 (6 bases). Germline assignment: CDR1 LNHDA and CDR2 SQIVND (reference sequence). Trimming cost V 8 bases and J 2 bases, with 12 bases left between them. CDR3 length equals 13 residues. The CDR3 loop is CASRKGTNYGYTF. The CDR3 DNA follows: TGTGCCAGTCGAAAAGGGACAAACTATGGCTACACCTTC.

This sequence joins TRBV19 and TRBJ1-3, with 7 bases fitting TRBD1. This CDR3 spans 14 amino acids. V was pared by 4 bases and J by 4 bases, with 4 bases of the junction left unmatched. Germline CDR1 is LNHDA and CDR2 is SQIVND (reference sequence). The CDR3 region is CASSTGQPGNTIYF. In DNA form, the CDR3 reads TGTGCCAGTAGTACGGGACAGCCGGGAAACACCATATATTTT.

This clone was counted only a few times. The rearrangement uses TRBV9 and TRBJ1-3; TRBD1 is a possible D gene (6 bases). Germline V gene data show CDR1 as SGDLS and CDR2 as YYNGEE. V was cut by 3 bases and J by 0 bases, with 16 bases left in between. The CDR3 has 17 residues. The CDR3 region has the DNA TGTGCCAGCAGCGCTCAGTGGGGGGGCCACTCTGGAAACACCATATATTTT. Residues: CASSAQWGGHSGNTIYF.

This chain joins TRBV6-6 and TRBJ1-6, with TRBD1 matching over 7 bases. J was trimmed by 10 bases and V by 6 bases; bases with no gene match: 15. The CDR3 covers 16 residues. Germline-derived CDR1 and CDR2 are MNHNY and SVGAGI (reference sequence). CDR3 sequence: CASRPRATGTESPLHF. CDR3 nucleotides: TGTGCCAGCAGACCCAGAGCGACAGGGACCGAATCACCCCTCCACTTT.

The chain has TRBV2 and TRBJ2-3, with D perhaps TRBD1 or TRBD2 (6 bases each). Germline CDR1 SNHLY, CDR2 FYNNEI. This CDR3 spans 14 amino acids. Trimming removed 5 bases at V and 3 bases at J, with 12 bases between. The CDR3 spells CASSLQGRTDTQYF. The CDR3 nucleotides are TGTGCCAGCAGTCTTCAGGGGAGGACAGATACGCAGTATTTT.

J is TRBJ1-2 and V is TRBV2; 10 bases are shared with TRBD1. After removal of 6 bases from V and 5 bases from J, the junction contained 6 bases not matched to a gene. This CDR3 spans 14 amino acids. The germline V gene encodes CDR1 SNHLY and CDR2 FYNNEI. DNA of the CDR3: TGTGCCAGCAGCTTGGACAGGGGGGGATATGGCTACACCTTC. It yields the protein CASSLDRGGYGYTF. Variable domain in full (rest from reference TRBV2 and TRBJ1-2): EPEVTQTPSHQVTQMGQEVILRCVPISNHLYFYWYRQILGQKVEFLVSFYNNEISEKSEIFDDQFSVERPDGSNFTLKIRSTKLEDSAMYFCASSLDRGGYGYTFGSGTRLTVV.

This clone was seen just once. The V and J genes are TRBV30 and TRBJ1-1; no clear D. Trimming left V 8 bases short and J 0 bases short, with 16 bases between. The CDR3 loop spans 14 amino acids. In germline, CDR1 is GTSNPN, CDR2 SVGIG (reference sequence). CDR3 sequence (DNA): TGTGCCAGAGAGGCAGGAGGAATGAACACTGAAGCTTTCTTT. Translated: CAREAGGMNTEAFF.

This chain joins TRBV28 and TRBJ2-6, with D uncertain. This CDR3 has 14 residues. The germline V gene has CDR1 MDHEN and CDR2 SYDVKM. V was cut by 6 bases and J by 1 base, with 7 bases left in between. CDR3 nucleotides: TGTGCCAGCAGGTGGGGTTCTGGGGCCAACGTCCTGACTTTC. It translates to CASRWGSGANVLTF.